One T cell receptor beta chain is described in this entry. This CDR3 region has 14 residues. Trimming removed 4 bases from V and 2 bases from J, with 11 bases in between. Germline V lookup: CDR1 MNHNS, CDR2 SASEGT. The record originates from a study of blood T cell repertoires in COVID-19. Study background: From T cells, B-cell-depleted T cells, or PBMCs came the material, which was cDNA or gDNA.

Participants' reported clinical history set cohort assignment. The method was immunoSEQ multiplex PCR; TCRdb's version includes in-frame clones alone and lacks a portion of them. The sample yields 200,000 or so clones, 70% to 85% seen once. This sequence was found in a man aged 60 to 69 who had recovered from COVID-19. The chain has TRBV6-1 and TRBJ1-2; D might be TRBD1 (6 bases). The specimen sequenced was PBMCs or T cells enriched from blood (not recorded which). The CDR3 coding sequence is TGTGCCAGCAGTGGAATGGACAGAAACTATGGCTACACCTTC. It specifies CASSGMDRNYGYTF.